A single sample gave rise to the 15 T cell receptor beta chains below, sequenced in a study of cytomegalovirus exposure and HLA in healthy donors. Clones were sequenced by immunoSEQ multiplex PCR, and TCRdb holds only the in-frame ones, with some missing. The data hold around 160,000 clones, with roughly nine tenths observed a single time. Sequenced sample: PBMCs. The receptors derive from a young woman in good health and CMV-seropositive.

The chain links TRBV6-5 to TRBJ1-2, with 7 nucleotides matching TRBD1. This CDR3 region has 14 residues. Germline trimming cut 6 bases from V and 0 bases from J; bases unmatched to any gene: 4. Germline V CDR1 and CDR2: MNHEY, SVGAGI. The CDR3 here is CASRSGGPNYGYTF. Here the CDR3 DNA reads TGTGCCAGCAGATCAGGGGGGCCTAACTATGGCTACACCTTC.

The gene calls are TRBV5-6 and TRBJ1-2; maybe TRBD1 (5 bases). V was cut by 3 bases and J by 8 bases, with 23 bases left in between. Germline loops: CDR1 SGHDT, CDR2 YYEEEE. This CDR3 comprises 16 residues. CDR3: CASSYPSSPGLEGYTF. The DNA for the CDR3 is TGTGCCAGCAGCTACCCAAGCTCACCGGGACTAGAGGGCTACACCTTC.

This rearrangement joins TRBV7-2 to TRBJ2-7, with 9 positions matching TRBD2. Germline trimming cut 1 base from V and 2 bases from J; bases unmatched to any gene: 3. Germline-derived CDR1 and CDR2 are SGHTA and FQGNSA. The CDR3 extends over 15 amino acids. This CDR3 is CASSLGGLAPYEQYF. The DNA for the CDR3 is TGTGCCAGCAGCTTAGGGGGACTAGCCCCCTACGAGCAGTACTTC.

The chain couples TRBV7-8 to TRBJ1-2; D is unresolved. The germline V gene encodes CDR1 SGHVS and CDR2 FQNEAQ. The CDR3 is 15 amino acids. The ends were cut back, 1 base at V and 4 bases at J, with 13 bases in the middle. Here the CDR3 reads CASSLDGVKIYGYTF. As DNA, the CDR3 is TGTGCCAGCAGCTTAGACGGGGTGAAAATCTATGGCTACACCTTC. Based on the CDR3 plus reference TRBV7-8 and TRBJ1-2, the full variable domain is GAGVSQSPRYKVAKRGQDVALRCDPISGHVSLFWYQQALGQGPEFLTYFQNEAQLDKSGLPSDRFFAERPEGSVSTLKIQRTQQEDSAVYLCASSLDGVKIYGYTFGSGTRLTVV.

This clone showed up just a few times. This chain connects TRBV9 to TRBJ1-2; 10 bases line up with TRBD1. The V and J ends lost 4 bases and 8 bases, in that order; junction bases with no gene match: 11. Germline V gives CDR1 SGDLS, CDR2 YYNGEE. CDR3 size: 15 residues. In DNA, the CDR3 is TGTGCCAGCAGCCCCAGGGCGGGACAGGGGACCGGCTACACCTTC. Translated: CASSPRAGQGTGYTF.

This clone was counted a few times. CDR3: CASSLRTGVGYTF. CDR3 in DNA: TGTGCCAGCAGCCTCCGGACAGGGGTCGGCTACACCTTC. This chain links TRBV6-4 with TRBJ1-2; 9 bases are shared with TRBD1. This CDR3 has 13 residues. V dropped 6 bases and J dropped 8; count of bases not matched to a gene: 7. Germline CDR1 MRHNA, CDR2 SNTAGT.

This sequence joins TRBV7-9 and TRBJ1-1, with 8 positions matching TRBD1. Germline CDR1 and CDR2: SEHNR and FQNEAQ (reference sequence). With 5 bases clipped from V and 1 base from J, the junction kept 6 bases outside the gene matches. The CDR3 is 15 residues long. As DNA, the CDR3 is TGTGCCAGCAGCACCTGGACAGGGCCGAACACTGAAGCTTTCTTT. This translates into CASSTWTGPNTEAFF.

The chain links TRBV29-1 to TRBJ2-3, with 10 bases fitting TRBD1. Germline CDR1 SQVTM, CDR2 ANQGSEA. The CDR3 covers 16 residues. The V segment lost 7 bases and the J segment 4 bases; nucleotides outside the gene matches: 14. CDR3 region: CSALDRDRGHADTQYF. The CDR3 DNA is TGCAGCGCCCTTGACCGGGACAGGGGCCACGCAGATACGCAGTATTTT.

This chain uses TRBV6-5 with TRBJ2-1; 14 nucleotides line up with TRBD2. Germline lookup yields CDR1 MNHEY and CDR2 SVGAGI. This CDR3 has 16 amino acids. V dropped 2 bases and J dropped 9; count of bases not matched to a gene: 6. CDR3: CASSYTGTSGRGEQFF. DNA for the CDR3: TGTGCCAGCAGTTACACGGGGACTAGCGGGAGAGGTGAGCAGTTCTTC.

The J gene is TRBJ2-5, the V gene TRBV11-2, with D maybe TRBD2 (5 bases). The germline V gene encodes CDR1 SGHAT and CDR2 FQNNGV. The CDR3 has 15 amino acids. V gave up 5 bases and J gave up 2 bases, with 15 bases separating them. CDR3 bases: TGTGCCAGCAGCCCCAGGAGGCGGGTTCAAGAGACCCAGTACTTC. It is translated as CASSPRRRVQETQYF.

The rearrangement uses TRBV2 and TRBJ2-7; 10 bases are shared with TRBD1. Germline loops: CDR1 SNHLY, CDR2 FYNNEI. The ends lost 7 bases at V and 4 bases at J; junction bases unmatched: 10. The CDR3 has 15 amino acids. The CDR3 sequence: CASTQGGQGTYEQYF. The CDR3 nucleotides are TGTGCCAGCACTCAAGGGGGACAGGGGACTTACGAGCAGTACTTC. Full variable domain (remainder filled in from reference TRBV2 and TRBJ2-7): EPEVTQTPSHQVTQMGQEVILRCVPISNHLYFYWYRQILGQKVEFLVSFYNNEISEKSEIFDDQFSVERPDGSNFTLKIRSTKLEDSAMYFCASTQGGQGTYEQYFGPGTRLTVT.

In this sample, this clone turned up once. This chain joins TRBV29-1 and TRBJ2-5; 8 positions match TRBD1. The CDR3 length is 14 residues. The ends lost 3 bases at V and 2 bases at J; junction bases unmatched: 5. CDR1 is SQVTM, CDR2 ANQGSEA, per germline. The CDR3 sequence is CSVERTGRQETQYF. In DNA form, the CDR3 reads TGCAGCGTTGAGAGGACAGGGAGACAAGAGACCCAGTACTTC.

The rearrangement uses TRBV30 and TRBJ2-5; 11 nucleotides match TRBD1. Germline CDR1 reads GTSNPN; CDR2 reads SVGIG (reference sequence). The CDR3 extends over 14 amino acids. J lost 4 bases, V lost 3 bases, and 4 bases had no gene match. CDR3 sequence reads: CAWRGTGGTETQYF. The DNA of the CDR3 is TGTGCCTGGAGGGGGACAGGGGGGACAGAGACCCAGTACTTC.

The chain combines TRBV7-6 with TRBJ2-1; D is unclear. The CDR3 contains 13 residues. Germline values: CDR1 SGHVS, CDR2 FNYEAQ. Between the trimmed V and J ends, which lost 5 bases and 7 bases, there was a span of 12 bases. This CDR3 reads CASSTTPTNEQFF. The CDR3, as DNA: TGTGCCAGCAGCACCACCCCGACTAATGAGCAGTTCTTC.

The CDR3 is CASSRSQGEQFF. The DNA of the CDR3 is TGTGCCAGCAGCCGATCACAGGGAGAGCAGTTCTTC. This chain uses TRBV11-3 with TRBJ2-1; the D gene is possibly TRBD1 (6 bases). CDR1 is SGHNT and CDR2 is YENEEA in the germline V gene. CDR3 length: 12 amino acids. V shed 5 bases and J shed 10 bases, with 12 bases lying between them.